Below, 20 T cell receptor beta chains from the same sample are listed, as sequenced in a study of Graves' ophthalmopathy and Graves' hyperthyroidism. For repertoire sequencing, the TCR beta CDR3 regions were amplified from RNA transcripts. HTBI-primed first-round RT-PCR preceded second-round multiplex PCR. MiXCR was run by TCRdb on the multiplex PCR reads, yielding one entry per CDR3 protein. Here the sample spans about 220,000 distinct CDR3 sequences, 20% to 25% being singletons. Sequenced: peripheral blood. The receptors shown here come from a woman aged 45-65 years with Graves' ophthalmopathy.

This clonotype has ten or more counts. The chain employs TRBV20-1 and TRBJ2-5; unclear D gene. Germline V gene sequence: CDR1 DFQATT, CDR2 SNEGSKA (reference sequence). CDR3 length equals 13 residues. Trimming shortened V by 5 bases and J by 5 bases, and 15 bases separated the two germline ends. Here the CDR3 reads CSAPSDALETQYF. The CDR3 nucleotides are TGCAGTGCTCCCTCGGACGCCTTGGAGACCCAGTACTTC.

Ten or more counts support this clonotype. The chain employs TRBV6-1 and TRBJ2-7, with 7 bases matching TRBD1. The V segment lost 6 bases and the J segment 0 bases; nucleotides outside the gene matches: 5. The CDR3 loop spans 14 amino acids. Germline-derived CDR1 and CDR2 are MNHNS and SASEGT. As DNA, the CDR3 is TGTGCCAGCAGCGATCACAGGGGCTCCTACGAGCAGTACTTC. Residues: CASSDHRGSYEQYF.

This clonotype was counted at least ten times. CDR3 protein: CASGLTGGYEQYF. The CDR3, as DNA: TGTGCTAGTGGTCTAACAGGGGGCTACGAGCAGTACTTC. The rearrangement links TRBV12-5 to TRBJ2-7; 8 nucleotides match TRBD1. Germline V lookup: CDR1 LGHNT, CDR2 FRNRAP. The CDR3 runs 13 residues. V trimming: 5 bases; J trimming: 3 bases; junction bases outside the gene matches: 3.

This clonotype was seen ten or more times. The genes are TRBV28 and TRBJ2-7; D not certain. The CDR3 sequence is 15 residues long. In germline, CDR1 is MDHEN, CDR2 SYDVKM. V was cut by 2 bases and J by 5 bases, with 16 bases left in between. CDR3 residues: CASSLTGPGYHEQYF. The CDR3 DNA is TGTGCCAGCAGTTTAACGGGCCCCGGCTACCACGAGCAGTACTTC.

CDR3 DNA sequence: TGTGCCAGCAGTTTAAACGGACGCGAAAGCTCCTACGAGCAGTACTTC. This encodes CASSLNGRESSYEQYF. The chain couples TRBV27 to TRBJ2-7; no firm D call. V lost 2 bases, J lost 0 bases, and 14 bases lay in between. The germline V gene encodes CDR1 MNHEY and CDR2 SMNVEV (reference sequence). The CDR3 sequence is 16 residues long.

This clonotype was observed at least ten times. The CDR3 bases are TGTGCCAGCAGCGCCGTCGGGGGACAGCAGTACTTC. Its protein product is CASSAVGGQQYF. This chain joins TRBV9 and TRBJ2-7; D is perhaps TRBD2 (6 bases). The CDR3 runs 12 residues. The V end lost 3 bases, the J end lost 8 bases, and 12 bases lay between the germline ends. Germline CDR1 is SGDLS and CDR2 is YYNGEE. The full variable domain, completed using reference TRBV9 and TRBJ2-7, is DSGVTQTPKHLITATGQRVTLRCSPRSGDLSVYWYQQSLDQGLQFLIQYYNGEERAKGNILERFSAQQFPDLHSELNLSSLELGDSALYFCASSAVGGQQYFGPGTRLTVT.

The chain recombines TRBV6-1 with TRBJ1-1; the D is unclear. Between the trimmed V and J ends, which lost 8 bases and 4 bases, there was a span of 8 bases. The CDR3 runs 11 residues. Germline V gene sequence: CDR1 MNHNS, CDR2 SASEGT. CDR3 DNA: TGTGCCAGCCAGGTCGCCACTGAAGCTTTCTTT. Encoded protein: CASQVATEAFF.

The V gene is TRBV11-2, the J gene TRBJ2-7; the D gene could be TRBD1 or TRBD2 (5 bases each). Germline values: CDR1 SGHAT, CDR2 FQNNGV. V was shortened by 6 bases and J by 0 bases, with 15 bases between the two germline ends. The CDR3 extends over 15 amino acids. As DNA, the CDR3 is TGTGCCAGCAGAACCGGGACCCTAAGCTCCTACGAGCAGTACTTC. The encoded protein is CASRTGTLSSYEQYF.

This clonotype was counted ten times or more. The J gene is TRBJ2-2, the V gene TRBV12-3 or TRBV12-4; 10 positions match TRBD1. The CDR3 has 18 residues. V was pared by 5 bases and J by 1 base, with 10 bases of the junction left unmatched. The CDR3 sequence is CASSPHTGTGENTGELFF. In DNA, the CDR3 is TGTGCCAGCAGTCCCCACACCGGGACAGGGGAGAACACCGGGGAGCTGTTTTTT.

The V gene is TRBV3-1, the J gene TRBJ1-2; possibly TRBD1 for D (5 bases). V lost 5 bases and J lost 4, with 14 bases in between. The CDR3 spans 14 residues. Germline V lookup: CDR1 LGHDT, CDR2 YNNKEL (reference sequence). Here the CDR3 reads CASSNGGAGYGYTF. In nucleotides, the CDR3 is TGTGCCAGCAGCAACGGAGGGGCGGGCTATGGCTACACCTTC.

This clonotype occurred many times. The chain links TRBV7-2 to TRBJ2-7; perhaps TRBD2 as D (6 bases). Germline CDR1 is SGHTA and CDR2 is FQGNSA. The CDR3 extends over 14 amino acids. V dropped 2 bases and J dropped 4 bases, with 12 bases sitting between them. The DNA of the CDR3 is TGTGCCAGCAGCTTATCACTAGCTAGGTACGAGCAGTACTTC. It translates to CASSLSLARYEQYF.

This clonotype was seen many times. The rearrangement joins TRBV20-1 to TRBJ2-7; D is possibly TRBD1 (6 bases). Germline-derived CDR1 and CDR2 are DFQATT and SNEGSKA (reference sequence). The V gene lost 5 bases and the J gene lost 2 bases, with 10 bases spanning the gap. The CDR3 is 12 residues long. The CDR3 region is CSAGGGPYEQYF. The DNA of the CDR3 is TGCAGTGCTGGGGGCGGACCCTACGAGCAGTACTTC.

The chain combines TRBV6-1 with TRBJ1-1; D unresolved. The CDR3 has 14 amino acids. Between the trimmed V and J ends, which lost 6 bases and 2 bases, there was a span of 13 bases. CDR1 and CDR2 (germline): MNHNS, SASEGT. The CDR3 DNA follows: TGTGCCAGCAGGGACGGGGTAGGAAACACTGAAGCTTTCTTT. It codes for CASRDGVGNTEAFF.

V gene TRBV6-5 combines with J gene TRBJ2-7, with 7 bases matching TRBD2. V was pared by 5 bases and J by 0 bases, with 7 bases of the junction left unmatched. Germline loops: CDR1 MNHEY, CDR2 SVGAGI. The CDR3 is 15 amino acids. This CDR3 reads CASSTLAASSYEQYF. The CDR3, as DNA: TGTGCCAGCAGTACTCTAGCGGCCAGCTCCTACGAGCAGTACTTC.

This clonotype was seen repeatedly, ten times or more. The rearrangement joins TRBV7-8 to TRBJ2-7; D possibly corresponds to TRBD2 (5 bases). The CDR3 runs to 15 residues. Trimming stripped 2 bases from V and 0 bases from J, with 11 bases between. Germline V CDR1 and CDR2: SGHVS, FQNEAQ. CDR3 sequence: CASSLFPGSSYEQYF. In nucleotides, the CDR3 is TGTGCCAGCAGCTTATTCCCGGGGAGCTCCTACGAGCAGTACTTC.

This clonotype appeared many times. CDR3 region: CASNRSKNSPLHF. The CDR3 region has the DNA TGTGCCAGCAATCGCAGTAAGAATTCACCCCTCCACTTT. The chain uses TRBV6-1 and TRBJ1-6; D remains unclear. Germline assignment: CDR1 MNHNS and CDR2 SASEGT. Trimming took off 7 bases at V and 7 bases at J, with 11 bases between the two ends. The CDR3 loop spans 13 amino acids.

Of note for this clonotype: Possible read error: a much larger clone is one base away. This chain connects TRBV5-4 to TRBJ2-4, with 9 bases lining up with TRBD2. CDR1 is SGHNT and CDR2 is YYREEE in the germline V gene (reference sequence). The CDR3 has 20 residues. Unmatched junction bases numbered 15, after V lost 1 base and J lost 1 base. CDR3 in amino acids: CASSLISGTSSSMAKNIQYF. CDR3 DNA: TGTGCCAGCAGCTTGATCTCCGGGACTAGCAGCTCGATGGCCAAAAACATTCAGTACTTC.

This clonotype occurred many times. The chain links TRBV4-1 to TRBJ2-7, with a tentative D call TRBD1 (5 bases). Trimming stripped 0 bases from V and 6 bases from J, with 24 bases between. This CDR3 contains 18 residues. CDR1 is MGHRA, CDR2 YSYEKL, per germline. The CDR3 nucleotides read TGCGCCAGCAGCCAAGATCTGGATTCGAGACAGCGCCGTTTCGAGCAGTACTTC. Translating it yields CASSQDLDSRQRRFEQYF.

This clonotype was picked up many times. J is TRBJ1-3 and V is TRBV5-5; D unclear. The V end was cut by 6 bases, the J end by 0 bases, with 13 bases between. Germline V gene data show CDR1 as SGHKS and CDR2 as YYEKEE (reference sequence). This CDR3 spans 15 amino acids. The CDR3 reads CASTRGGSSGNTIYF. In nucleotides, the CDR3 is TGTGCCAGCACTCGAGGAGGGTCCTCTGGAAACACCATATATTTT.

This clonotype was counted at least ten times. This chain connects TRBV20-1 to TRBJ2-5; D gene uncertain. This CDR3 has 12 residues. Trimming cost V 6 bases and J 7 bases, with 15 bases left between them. The V gene's germline CDR1 is DFQATT and CDR2 SNEGSKA (reference sequence). The CDR3 spells CSAPLGWGTQYF. For the CDR3, the DNA is TGCAGTGCCCCCCTGGGTTGGGGGACCCAGTACTTC.